This TCR beta chain derives from a study of shared clonotypes between healthy human individuals. The overall study: Serving as donors were two women and a few men, whose ages spanned 18 to 49. Study-level results: Naive CD4 clonotype sharing across a few donors was 4% to 5%. Naive subsets usually exceeded memory subsets in estimated richness.

This CDR3 region has 15 residues. V was pared by 5 bases and J by 4 bases, with 9 bases of the junction left unmatched. CDR1 and CDR2 from the germline V gene are MDHEN and SYDVKM. CD8 cells classed as naive were CD45RO-negative and positively selected for CCR7, excluding terminally differentiated effector memory CD45RA+ cells. As concerns this clone: What it binds is unknown.

Across several immunoSEQ plates, the genomic DNA of each subset was split evenly. Clones were sequenced by immunoSEQ multiplex PCR, and TCRdb holds only the in-frame ones, with some missing. Of about 2.1 million clones in the sample, roughly 91% are singletons; the top ten hold approximately 1.7%. This sequence joins TRBV28 and TRBJ2-7, with 9 bases fitting TRBD1. The sequenced material came from naive CD8+ T cells from PBMCs. The TCR originated in a man aged 18 to 35 in good health. Some clones in this sample may be carry-over from other donors' samples. DNA for the CDR3: TGTGCCAGCAGTAACAGGGGGCGAAGTGAATACGAGCAGTACTTC. Translating it yields CASSNRGRSEYEQYF.